This T cell receptor beta chain was obtained from a study of cytomegalovirus exposure and HLA in healthy donors. The CDR3 is 15 residues long. With 7 bases clipped from V and 4 bases from J, the junction kept 6 bases outside the gene matches. Germline CDR1 MNHEY, CDR2 SVGAGI. Study-wide results and caveats: Rarity characterized most TCR sequences, yet some public TCRs appeared in many donors. The TCR clusters that emerged in the first cohort tended, a later analysis found, to co-occur in the 110 or so validation repertoires. Reported performance of the classifier showed diagnosis of cytomegalovirus status with high specificity and sensitivity. Investigators reported 150 to 200 TCR beta chains as tied to cytomegalovirus.

In regard to this clone: Its target is not known.

TCRdb keeps only in-frame clones here, not all; method: immunoSEQ multiplex PCR. Of approximately 230,000 clones in the sample, roughly 90% were seen once. The chain is built from TRBV6-5 and TRBJ2-5, with 13 bases that match TRBD2. The specimen sequenced was PBMCs. The receptor was isolated from a man aged 18 to 35 in good health and CMV-seropositive. CDR3 coding DNA: TGTGCCAGCACCCGTGGACTAGCGGGAGTAGAGACCCAGTACTTC. Its translation is CASTRGLAGVETQYF.